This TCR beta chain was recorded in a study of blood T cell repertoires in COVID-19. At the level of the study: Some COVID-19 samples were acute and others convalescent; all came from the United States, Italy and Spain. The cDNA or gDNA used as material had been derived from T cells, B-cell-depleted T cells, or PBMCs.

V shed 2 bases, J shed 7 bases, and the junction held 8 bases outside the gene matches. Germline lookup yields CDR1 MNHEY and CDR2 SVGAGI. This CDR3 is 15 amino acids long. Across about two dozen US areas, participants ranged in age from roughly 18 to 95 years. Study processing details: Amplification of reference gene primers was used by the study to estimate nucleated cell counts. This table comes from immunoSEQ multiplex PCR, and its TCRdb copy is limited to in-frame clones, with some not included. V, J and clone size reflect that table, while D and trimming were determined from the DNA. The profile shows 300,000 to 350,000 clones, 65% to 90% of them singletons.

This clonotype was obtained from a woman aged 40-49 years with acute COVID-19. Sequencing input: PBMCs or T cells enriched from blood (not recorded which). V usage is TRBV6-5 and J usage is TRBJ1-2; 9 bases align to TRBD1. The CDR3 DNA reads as TGTGCCAGCAGTTACGTAACAGGGGGCTTAGGTGGCTACACCTTC. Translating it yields CASSYVTGGLGGYTF.